This T cell receptor beta chain was sequenced in a study of blood T cells in healthy people across ages (dated by TCRdb to the mid-2010s). As for the study more broadly: In model experiments, template switching captured roughly one uniquely barcoded TCR beta cDNA molecule for every two T cells. Age-related changes in TCR beta repertoire diversity were measured in the study by deep sequencing normalized with unique cDNA molecular identifiers. The donors were divided into four age groups: young (average around 16 years), middle-aged (approximately 39), aged (approximately 62) and long-lived (82). Using the same blood draw, the study looked at two additional independent replicas of 1 million unique cDNA reads for two donors, one aged 18 to 30 and the other aged 80 or older.

As concerns this clonotype: The antigen this receptor binds is unknown. Per-base quality was not reported, and no clone a single base away is much larger than it.

The germline V gene encodes CDR1 ENHRY and CDR2 SYGVKD. From V the trimming removes 4 bases and from J it removes 0 bases, while the gene matches leave 7 bases of the junction unaccounted for. From the cysteine up to the phenylalanine, the CDR3 has a length of 16 residues. Of all the DNA, just the CDR3 is kept, 48 bases in frame from base 1. Receptors were amplified or captured by 5' RACE. Sequencer: Illumina HiSeq 2500. A second PCR of roughly 7 to 11 cycles was performed with a sample-barcoded 5' primer and a J-beta primer mix. Each TCR beta cDNA molecule received a unique molecular identifier from a template-switch 5' adaptor carrying 12 random nucleotides. Each sample yielded at least 2.5 million CDR3-containing paired-end reads. The Mint cDNA synthesis kit, primed by a TRBC-specific oligonucleotide, was used to synthesize first-strand cDNA from all RNA. After uracil-DNA glycosylase treatment, a first 18-cycle PCR used universal primers M1SS and BC2_uni_R on all cDNA. Concerning the study's data processing: Each sample was normalized by randomly selecting 1 million high-quality reads, each carrying a distinct molecular identifier. Reads with shared molecular identifiers were discarded instead of being binned into consensus sequences. MiTCR, run with a Q25 quality threshold and the strictest error-elimination algorithm, handled CDR3 identification, clonotype clustering and error correction. A nonparametric unseen species model with Euler transformation was used to estimate a lower bound on total TCR beta diversity. TCRdb applied fastp at Q25 and MiXCR to the public reads, then kept only in-frame beta chains. A single entry per CDR3 protein holds the most common genes and DNA from its merged rows. The V and J calls, along with clone size, are taken from TCRdb and not from the paper's own processing. The sample profile shows 600,000 to 850,000 distinct CDR3 sequences; just under 25% of them were found once. The ten largest clones capture roughly a tenth of the sample.

The roughly 38 donors, aged about 6 to 95 years, were systemically healthy Caucasian individuals from Russia. Roughly 11 milliliters of peripheral blood were drawn from each donor into EDTA-treated Vacutainer tubes. PBMCs were isolated by Ficoll-Paque density-gradient centrifugation, with at least 6 million obtained per sample. Trizol reagent was used to extract total RNA from the PBMCs, yielding at least 5.5 micrograms per sample. For every donor, an aliquot of PBMCs went through flow cytometry to measure the percentages of naive CD45RAhigh/CD27high T cells. Study-wide conclusions, independent of this receptor: Estimates of total diversity from one million sequenced T cells were regarded as lower bounds and underestimates. A strong correlation was found between observed TCR beta diversity and the percentage of naive T cells measured by flow cytometry. Compared with the aged group, the long-lived group had more naive CD4+ T cells, fewer expanded clones and increased TCR diversity, suggesting age selection. Because the CMV infection status of the donors was unknown, age-related changes in expanded clonotypes may potentially have been confounded. Because profiling used bulk unsorted PBMCs, naive and antigen-experienced compartments could not be compared conclusively. As age increased, observed TCR beta diversity per million T cells dropped in a roughly linear way, and a significant reduction was already evident by age 40.

A further study also used this sample, focusing on T cells of mothers and their children. As the second study states: Nine systemically healthy Caucasian individuals served as donors, namely three mothers together with their six children. cDNA synthesis used all of the extracted RNA, with 1.5 ug of RNA in each 15 ul reaction. Sample barcodes and 2-4 random nucleotides were added via the M1S primer in the second PCR. Each mother yielded over 8.5 million TCR beta CDR3 reads and each child a few million reads. Thymic selection similarly shapes TCR recombination output in related and unrelated pairs, with minor effect from inherited differences. Normalized repertoire overlap was always found to be slightly, but never significantly, higher in related mother-child pairs than in unrelated mother-child pairs. No persistent microchimeric T cell clones were found, with a detection sensitivity of roughly 99 clones per million clonotypes. Deep NGS was used in the study to compare the TCR beta repertoires of mothers and children and to look for features that separate related mother-child pairs from unrelated individuals. Mothers averaged around 43 +/- 4 years of age and children averaged about 10 +/- 4 years. After adapter ligation with NEBNext reagents, the libraries were sequenced on Illumina HiSeq 2000 with 100+100 nt paired-end reads. To prevent cross-contamination, the mother and child libraries were prepared a month apart and were sequenced in separate runs. Between roughly 500,000 and 2,100,000 distinct TCR beta clonotypes were identified per donor. Naive TCR beta clonotypes were estimated from low-frequency clonotypes matched to each donor's FACS-determined naive share, without sorting.

The sequence is built from TRBV10-3 and TRBJ2-5, and 8 junction bases match TRBD2. The sequencing input was blood. The source is a boy younger than 18 in good health. CDR3 sequence: CAISGMGLEYQETQYF. In nucleotide form, the sequence is TGTGCCATCAGTGGTATGGGACTAGAGTACCAAGAGACCCAGTACTTC.